The 20 T cell receptor beta chains listed next were all sequenced from one sample in a study of OX40 agonist ivuxolimab in advanced cancers. Libraries were prepared through the immunoSEQ multiplex PCR assay. TCRdb took this table from immuneACCESS and kept in-frame rearrangements with V and J called. Such tables lack part of the clones; where checked against another copy, unresolved V genes explain under half of the gap, and the rest is unexplained. Recorded for this sample are 50,000 to 80,000 clones; about 91% of them occurred a single time. The ten biggest clones cover roughly 0.44% of the sample. The sample was CD4+ or CD8+ T cells sorted from blood, taken in a trial of the OX40 agonist ivuxolimab. These TCRs come from an adult with an advanced solid tumor such as melanoma, head and neck, liver or kidney cancer.

The chain recombines TRBV5-5 with TRBJ2-7; possible D gene TRBD1, 5 bases. Trimming stripped 0 bases from V and 2 bases from J, with 6 bases between. From germline, CDR1 is SGHKS and CDR2 YYEKEE (reference sequence). This CDR3 comprises 13 residues. CDR3 nucleotides: TGTGCCAGCAGCTTGGGGGGCCCCTACGAGCAGTACTTC. This translates into CASSLGGPYEQYF.

This clone was counted only a few times. The junction does not match germline at one end; this may be a read error. The chain uses TRBV18 and TRBJ1-1; perhaps TRBD1 as D (6 bases). CDR3 size: 15 residues. Looked up from germline, CDR1 is KGHSH and CDR2 is LQKENI. The CDR3 DNA sequence: TGTGCCAGCTCTCCACAGGGAGTTCGAAACACTGAAGCTTTCTTT. This sequence encodes CASSPQGVRNTEAFF.

The rearrangement joins TRBV5-1 to TRBJ2-1; 7 bases align to TRBD2. V lost 5 bases to trimming and J lost 2 bases; unmatched junction nucleotides: 4. This CDR3 spans 14 amino acids. From germline, CDR1 is SGHRS and CDR2 YFSETQ. DNA of the CDR3: TGCGCCAGCAGGGCTGGGACTACCTACAATGAGCAGTTCTTC. Protein sequence: CASRAGTTYNEQFF.

The rearrangement uses TRBV27 and TRBJ2-1; 7 nucleotides align to TRBD1. Per the germline V gene, CDR1 is MNHEY and CDR2 is SMNVEV (reference sequence). The CDR3 loop spans 16 amino acids. V lost 2 bases to trimming and J lost 1 base; unmatched junction nucleotides: 5. The CDR3 sequence: CASSLRQTGSYNEQFF. In DNA, the CDR3 is TGTGCCAGCAGTTTAAGGCAGACAGGGTCCTACAATGAGCAGTTCTTC.

The gene calls are TRBV5-1 and TRBJ2-7; D may match TRBD1 or TRBD2 (5 bases each). Trimming left V 4 bases short and J 3 bases short, with 14 bases between. The germline CDR1 and CDR2 sequences are SGHRS and YFSETQ. The CDR3 length is 14 residues. The CDR3 sequence is CASSPAGTGYEQYF. CDR3 nucleotide sequence: TGCGCCAGCAGCCCGGCAGGGACGGGCTACGAGCAGTACTTC. The whole variable domain, filled in from reference TRBV5-1 and TRBJ2-7, reads KAGVTQTPRYLIKTRGQQVTLSCSPISGHRSVSWYQQTPGQGLQFLFEYFSETQRNKGNFPGRFSGRQFSNSRSEMNVSTLELGDSALYLCASSPAGTGYEQYFGPGTRLTVT.

For the CDR3, the DNA is TGTGCCAGCTCAAGTCGGACAGGGAACACTGAAGCTTTCTTT. It yields the protein CASSSRTGNTEAFF. V gene TRBV18 combines with J gene TRBJ1-1, with 7 bases lining up with TRBD1. The CDR3 has 14 residues. With V trimmed by 5 bases and J by 1 base, 4 bases remained unmatched. The germline V gene encodes CDR1 KGHSH and CDR2 LQKENI.

This clone came up once. This chain links TRBV15 with TRBJ2-7, with TRBD2 matching 8 bases. CDR3 length: 14 residues. Germline CDR1 LNHNV, CDR2 YYDKDF (reference sequence). V dropped 4 bases and J dropped 5; count of bases not matched to a gene: 7. CDR3 loop: CATSKRTSFHEQYF. In nucleotides, the CDR3 is TGTGCCACCAGCAAACGGACTAGCTTCCACGAGCAGTACTTC.

This chain joins TRBV6-1 and TRBJ1-5, with 8 bases identical to TRBD1. CDR1 and CDR2 from the germline V gene are MNHNS and SASEGT. This CDR3 region has 15 residues. V lost 1 base to trimming and J lost 7 bases; unmatched junction nucleotides: 6. The CDR3 protein is CASSEEQGVRQPQHF. The DNA for the CDR3 is TGTGCCAGCAGTGAAGAACAGGGGGTACGGCAGCCCCAGCATTTT.

This chain uses TRBV7-9 with TRBJ1-2; D call uncertain. V was shortened by 8 bases and J by 3 bases, with 7 bases between the two germline ends. The length of the CDR3 is 11 residues. From germline, CDR1 is SEHNR and CDR2 FQNEAQ (reference sequence). The CDR3, as DNA: TGTGCCAGCGGAATGGACTATGGCTACACCTTC. It yields the protein CASGMDYGYTF.

This clone was recorded a few times. The chain is built from TRBV7-9 and TRBJ1-2; D uncertain. Germline V CDR1 and CDR2: SEHNR, FQNEAQ (reference sequence). Trimming shortened V by 6 bases and J by 7 bases, and 18 bases separated the two germline ends. The CDR3 length is 14 residues. The CDR3 nucleotides read TGTGCCAGCAGACCTAGTGGGGAGAGTAGTGGCTACACCTTC. This gives the protein CASRPSGESSGYTF.

This clone was recorded once. The chain joins TRBV19 to TRBJ1-5; D is uncertain. CDR3 length equals 15 residues. The V end lost 1 base, the J end lost 4 bases, and 11 bases lay between the germline ends. Looked up from germline, CDR1 is LNHDA and CDR2 is SQIVND (reference sequence). CDR3 nucleotides: TGTGCCAGTAGTATAGTTGGCTTTACTAATCAGCCCCAGCATTTT. It translates to CASSIVGFTNQPQHF.

V gene TRBV6-1 combines with J gene TRBJ1-1, with unresolved D. Trimming left V 3 bases short and J 0 bases short, with 11 bases between. CDR3 size: 15 residues. The V gene's germline CDR1 is MNHNS and CDR2 SASEGT. This CDR3 reads CASSDGRLMNTEAFF. DNA of the CDR3: TGTGCCAGCAGTGACGGTCGGCTGATGAACACTGAAGCTTTCTTT.

The chain is built from TRBV18 and TRBJ2-7, with TRBD2 matching over 8 bases. The length of the CDR3 is 16 residues. With 0 bases clipped from V and 2 bases from J, the junction kept 6 bases outside the gene matches. Looked up from germline, CDR1 is KGHSH and CDR2 is LQKENI. In DNA, the CDR3 is TGTGCCAGCTCACCACCGTGGACGGGAGGGGCCTACGAGCAGTACTTC. Protein product: CASSPPWTGGAYEQYF.

V gene TRBV21-1 combines with J gene TRBJ1-1. TRBV21-1 is a documented pseudogene. This CDR3 is built from 16 residues. The CDR3 nucleotides are TGTGCCAGCAGCAAAGAAAGGGGGGGAAGGGGCACTGAAGCTTTCTTT. It yields the protein CASSKERGGRGTEAFF.

The chain employs TRBV19 and TRBJ1-4; D call uncertain. The germline CDR1 and CDR2 sequences are LNHDA and SQIVND (reference sequence). The V end lost 3 bases, the J end lost 7 bases, and 6 bases lay between the germline ends. The CDR3 has 12 residues. The CDR3 sequence is CASSMKIEKLFF. CDR3 DNA sequence: TGTGCCAGTAGTATGAAGATTGAAAAACTGTTTTTT.

CDR3 residues: CASSLSSFRGQPQHF. The CDR3 DNA sequence: TGTGCCAGCAGCTTAAGTTCTTTTCGGGGACAGCCCCAGCATTTT. This chain uses TRBV7-2 with TRBJ1-5; D is unclear. Trimming pared 2 bases from V and 7 bases from J, leaving 15 bases between. The CDR3 sequence is 15 residues long. CDR1 and CDR2 from the germline V gene are SGHTA and FQGNSA.

CDR3 nucleotides: TGTGCCAGCAGCTCGGGTCGGTACGAGCAGTACTTC. Its protein is CASSSGRYEQYF. The rearrangement uses TRBV7-2 and TRBJ2-7; D unresolved. Germline V gene sequence: CDR1 SGHTA, CDR2 FQGNSA. The V end was cut by 4 bases, the J end by 4 bases, with 8 bases between. The CDR3 extends over 12 amino acids.

V and J are TRBV4-1 and TRBJ2-5, with 9 bases lining up with TRBD2. This CDR3 has 17 amino acids. CDR1 is MGHRA and CDR2 is YSYEKL in the germline V gene. Losses at the gene ends were 0 bases for V and 2 bases for J; bases not matched to a gene: 7. The CDR3 sequence: CASSQDIGTSSQETQYF. In DNA, the CDR3 is TGCGCCAGCAGCCAAGATATCGGGACTAGCAGTCAAGAGACCCAGTACTTC.

This clone was found once. The chain has TRBV6-5 and TRBJ2-7; 10 nucleotides match TRBD2. The germline V gene encodes CDR1 MNHEY and CDR2 SVGAGI. The CDR3 length is 14 residues. Germline trimming cut 2 bases from V and 6 bases from J; bases unmatched to any gene: 4. The CDR3 here is CASSYLAGELEQYF. CDR3 DNA sequence: TGTGCCAGCAGTTACCTAGCGGGGGAACTCGAGCAGTACTTC.

The chain carries TRBV7-9 and TRBJ2-7; the D is unclear. Per the germline V gene, CDR1 is SEHNR and CDR2 is FQNEAQ (reference sequence). The CDR3 covers 11 residues. Trimming took 5 bases from V and 4 from J, leaving 6 bases between them. CDR3 sequence reads: CASSHKYEQYF. As DNA, the CDR3 is TGTGCCAGCAGCCACAAATACGAGCAGTACTTC.